The next 10 T cell receptor beta chains were all read from a single sample in a study of shared clonotypes between healthy human individuals. Here immunoSEQ multiplex PCR was the method, and the copy in TCRdb shows in-frame clones only, minus some. The sample gives 730,000 or so clones, 55% to 75% of which show up once; about 1.8% is in the top ten. The sequenced sample consisted of memory CD4+ T cells sorted from blood. Subset denoted: CD45RA-negative fraction. Source of these receptors: a young woman in good health.

V is TRBV28 and J is TRBJ1-5; no reliable D call. There are 12 residues in the CDR3. V dropped 4 bases and J dropped 5 bases, with 6 bases sitting between them. CDR1 and CDR2 (germline): MDHEN, SYDVKM. Here the CDR3 reads CASSSVDQPQHF. The CDR3 region has the DNA TGTGCCAGCAGTTCGGTCGATCAGCCCCAGCATTTT.

V usage is TRBV12-2 and J usage is TRBJ2-7; TRBD2, the table's D call, lacks a check against the DNA. TRBV12-2 is classified as a pseudogene. The CDR3 sequence is 17 residues long. This CDR3 reads CASRLGRSGRHSYEQYF. Written as DNA, the CDR3 is TGTGCAAGTCGCTTAGGGAGAAGCGGGAGGCACTCCTACGAGCAGTACTTC.

This chain joins TRBV18 and TRBJ1-2; 12 bases fit TRBD1. V lost 6 bases and J lost 7; bases outside the gene matches: 9. CDR3 length equals 15 residues. The V gene's germline CDR1 is KGHSH and CDR2 LQKENI. The CDR3 coding sequence is TGTGCCAGCTCCCCAGCCGGGACAGGGGGCGGTGGCTACACCTTC. Protein product: CASSPAGTGGGGYTF. The full variable domain, in which reference TRBV18 and TRBJ1-2 provide the parts outside the CDR3, is NAGVMQNPRHLVRRRGQEARLRCSPMKGHSHVYWYRQLPEEGLKFMVYLQKENIIDESGMPKERFSAEFPKEGPSILRIQQVVRGDSAAYFCASSPAGTGGGGYTFGSGTRLTVV.

There are a few counts of this clone. This rearrangement joins TRBV18 to TRBJ1-2, with a weak D call TRBD1 (6 bases). This CDR3 region has 15 residues. Germline CDR1 KGHSH, CDR2 LQKENI. Trimming shortened V by 0 bases and J by 8 bases, and 16 bases separated the two germline ends. The CDR3 sequence is CASSPPNQGREGYTF. The CDR3 DNA reads as TGTGCCAGCTCACCACCTAACCAGGGGCGGGAAGGCTACACCTTC.

This clone was seen a single time. The gene calls are TRBV5-4 and TRBJ2-1, with 10 bases matching TRBD1. With V trimmed by 4 bases and J by 2 bases, 6 bases remained unmatched. Germline-derived CDR1 and CDR2 are SGHNT and YYREEE (reference sequence). There are 16 residues in the CDR3. The CDR3 nucleotides are TGTGCCAGCAGCGCCCGGGACAGGGGCCCCTACAATGAGCAGTTCTTC. Protein: CASSARDRGPYNEQFF.

The chain has TRBV20-1 and TRBJ2-1; D remains ambiguous. This CDR3 is 11 amino acids long. V was trimmed by 7 bases and J by 4 bases, leaving 8 bases between them. Germline CDR1 DFQATT, CDR2 SNEGSKA (reference sequence). CDR3 loop: CSVVGYNEQFF. In DNA form, the CDR3 reads TGCAGTGTAGTAGGGTACAATGAGCAGTTCTTC.

Only a few counts were recorded for this clone. The sample has other DNA sequences that encode this CDR3 too. The chain recombines TRBV29-1 with TRBJ2-2; D ambiguous. Germline loops: CDR1 SQVTM, CDR2 ANQGSEA. V was cut by 6 bases and J by 3 bases, with 5 bases left in between. This CDR3 comprises 11 residues. The CDR3 DNA reads TGCAGCGTGACCGACACCGGGGAGCTGTTTTTT. This sequence encodes CSVTDTGELFF.

Comment on this clone: Since a much larger clone is just one base distant, this may be a read error. The CDR3 nucleotides are TGTGCCAGCAGCTTAGTCTATGAAGCTTTCTTT. This gives the protein CASSLVYEAFF. The chain employs TRBV7-2 and TRBJ1-1; no clear D gene. This CDR3 contains 11 residues. The V gene lost 1 base and the J gene lost 7 bases, with 4 bases spanning the gap. Germline-derived CDR1 and CDR2 are SGHTA and FQGNSA.

The chain joins TRBV7-2 to TRBJ2-5; the D gene is possibly TRBD2 (5 bases). V lost 1 base, J lost 12 bases, and 15 bases lay in between. Germline V gene lookup returns CDR1 SGHTA and CDR2 FQGNSA. CDR3 size: 13 residues. The CDR3 region is CASSLEGSTTEYF. CDR3 nucleotides: TGTGCCAGCAGCTTAGAGGGTTCGACTACTGAGTACTTC.

This clone turned up a few times. Germline and junction disagree at one end, which may indicate a read error. This chain joins TRBV25-1 and TRBJ1-4, with a tentative D call TRBD1 (6 bases). CDR3 length: 10 amino acids. Germline V gives CDR1 MGHDK, CDR2 SYGVNS. CDR3 nucleotide sequence: TGTGCCAGACTCCTACAGGGTAGGGTTTTT. The encoded protein is CARLLQGRVF.